This TCR beta chain stems from a study of shared clonotypes between healthy human individuals. Study outcomes and limitations: Clonotypes shared by all four sorted-subset donors had higher generation probabilities than non-shared clonotypes.

About this clone: Its antigen is not known. The sample contains more than one DNA sequence encoding this CDR3.

Clones were sequenced by immunoSEQ multiplex PCR, and TCRdb holds only the in-frame ones, with some missing. There are 2 million to 2.5 million clones in the sample; approximately 95% occur only once, and roughly 0.13% lies in the top ten. Adults of Caucasian background living in Nashville, Tennessee made up all donors. J gave up 0 bases and V 5 bases, and 2 bases lay outside the gene matches. This CDR3 contains 14 residues. CDR1 and CDR2 from the germline V gene are MNHEY and SVGAGI. The chain couples TRBV6-5 to TRBJ1-2, with TRBD1 matching 8 bases. The sequence was obtained from a young man in good health. Input material: naive CD4+ T cells sorted from blood. As to subset: CD45RA+ positively selected. The CDR3 sequence: CASSRTGPNYGYTF. The CDR3 DNA reads as TGTGCCAGCAGTAGGACAGGGCCTAACTATGGCTACACCTTC.